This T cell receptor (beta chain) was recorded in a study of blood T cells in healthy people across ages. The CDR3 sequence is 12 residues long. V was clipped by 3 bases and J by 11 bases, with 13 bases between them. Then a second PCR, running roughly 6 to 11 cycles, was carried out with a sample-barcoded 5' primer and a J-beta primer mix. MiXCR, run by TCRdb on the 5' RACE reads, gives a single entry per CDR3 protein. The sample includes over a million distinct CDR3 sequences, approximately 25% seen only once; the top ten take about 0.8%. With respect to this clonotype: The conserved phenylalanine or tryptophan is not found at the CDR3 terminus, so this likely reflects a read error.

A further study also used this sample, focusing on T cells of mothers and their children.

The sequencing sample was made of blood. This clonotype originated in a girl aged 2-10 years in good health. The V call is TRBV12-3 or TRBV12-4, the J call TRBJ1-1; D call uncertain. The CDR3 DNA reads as TGTGCCAGCAGTTTGGGCTGGGCGGGGGCTTTCCTT. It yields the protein CASSLGWAGAFL.